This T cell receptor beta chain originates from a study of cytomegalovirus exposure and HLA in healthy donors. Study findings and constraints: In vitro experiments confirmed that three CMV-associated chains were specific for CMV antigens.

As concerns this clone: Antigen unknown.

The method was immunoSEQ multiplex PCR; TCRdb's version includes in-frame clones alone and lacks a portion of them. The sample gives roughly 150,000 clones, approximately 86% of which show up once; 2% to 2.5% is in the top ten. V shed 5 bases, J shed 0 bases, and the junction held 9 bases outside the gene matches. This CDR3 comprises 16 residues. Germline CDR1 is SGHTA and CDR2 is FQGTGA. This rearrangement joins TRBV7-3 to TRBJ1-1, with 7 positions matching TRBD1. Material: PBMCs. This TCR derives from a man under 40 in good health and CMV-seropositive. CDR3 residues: CASSLTGRSMNTEAFF. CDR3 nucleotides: TGTGCCAGCAGCCTGACAGGGAGATCAATGAACACTGAAGCTTTCTTT.